These T cell receptor beta chains were read from a single sample in a study of identical twins. TCRdb called the 5' RACE reads again in MiXCR, with one record for every CDR3 protein. The sample lists around 280,000 distinct CDR3 sequences; under 9.5% were seen once. This same sample was also taken into another study, of yellow fever vaccine responses in identical twins.

The sample taken for sequencing was memory (CD45RO+) T cells sorted from blood. Receptor source: a woman under 30 in good health. Both conserved end residues are part of each CDR3. The D gene is left open where the match is weak. Clone size is given for some rows only: seen once, a few or many times, or a class if the clone is expanded.

abundance	d_gene	v_gene	j_gene	CDR3aa	CDR3nt
many	-	TRBV4-2	TRBJ2-5	CASSQDPLSQETQYF	TGTGCCAGCAGCCAAGATCCCCTCTCCCAAGAGACCCAGTACTTC
-	TRBD2	TRBV6-1	TRBJ2-1	CASSEGTSGSSYNEQFF	TGTGCCAGCAGTGAAGGGACTAGCGGGAGCTCCTACAATGAGCAGTTCTTC
-	TRBD1	TRBV11-2	TRBJ1-1	CASRKQGHVSTEAFF	TGTGCCAGCAGAAAACAGGGGCACGTGAGCACTGAAGCTTTCTTT
few	TRBD2	TRBV5-1	TRBJ2-2	CASSIAGTSGGMNTGELFF	TGCGCCAGCAGCATTGCCGGGACTAGCGGGGGAATGAACACCGGGGAGCTGTTTTTT
many	-	TRBV7-9	TRBJ1-6	CASSSSGRDNSPLHF	TGTGCCAGCAGCTCCTCCGGACGGGATAATTCACCCCTCCACTTT
-	-	TRBV12-3/TRBV12-4	TRBJ1-1	CASSLGETEAFF	TGTGCCAGCAGTTTAGGCGAGACAGAAGCTTTCTTT
-	TRBD2	TRBV9	TRBJ2-7	CASSVGGLEFDEQYF	TGTGCCAGCAGCGTAGGGGGACTAGAATTCGATGAGCAGTACTTC
many	-	TRBV3-1	TRBJ1-6	CASWEGSGSPLHF	TGTGCCAGCTGGGAGGGCTCTGGTTCACCCCTCCACTTT
many	-	TRBV12-3/TRBV12-4	TRBJ2-7	CASSLAGYGSYEQYF	TGTGCCAGCAGTTTGGCGGGTTATGGCTCCTACGAGCAGTACTTC
-	TRBD2	TRBV5-1	TRBJ2-5	CASSTGTSGDQETQYF	TGCGCCAGCAGCACCGGGACTAGCGGCGACCAAGAGACCCAGTACTTC
few	-	TRBV20-1	TRBJ1-2	CSALRGRGYGYTF	TGCAGTGCCCTAAGGGGCAGGGGCTATGGCTACACCTTC
many	-	TRBV12-3/TRBV12-4	TRBJ2-5	CASSRGRGETQYF	TGTGCCAGCAGCCGAGGCAGGGGAGAGACCCAGTACTTC
-	-	TRBV9	TRBJ2-2	CASSPTPQTVRTGELFF	TGTGCCAGCAGCCCGACCCCCCAGACTGTAAGAACCGGGGAGCTGTTTTTT
many	-	TRBV3-1	TRBJ2-6	CASSLRGSGANVLTF	TGTGCCAGCAGCCTTAGAGGCTCTGGGGCCAACGTCCTGACTTTC
-	TRBD2	TRBV7-7	TRBJ2-1	CASSFTSATYNEQFF	TGTGCCAGCAGCTTTACTAGCGCGACCTACAATGAGCAGTTCTTC
many	TRBD2	TRBV12-3/TRBV12-4	TRBJ2-2	CASSLGVAGNTGELFF	TGTGCCAGCAGCCTCGGGGTAGCGGGAAACACCGGGGAGCTGTTTTTT
-	-	TRBV6-2/TRBV6-3	TRBJ1-5	CASSWVFGAQNQPQHF	TGTGCCAGCAGTTGGGTTTTCGGAGCCCAAAATCAGCCCCAGCATTTT
-	-	TRBV29-1	TRBJ2-3	CSVEDTGDKGTDTQYF	TGCAGCGTTGAAGATACGGGGGATAAGGGCACAGATACGCAGTATTTT
many	-	TRBV3-1	TRBJ2-7	CASSQAGTASYEQYF	TGTGCCAGCAGCCAAGCCGGGACTGCCTCCTACGAGCAGTACTTC
few	TRBD2	TRBV28	TRBJ2-7	CASRASGRIYEQYF	TGTGCCAGCAGAGCTAGCGGGAGAATATACGAGCAGTACTTC
few	-	TRBV29-1	TRBJ1-2	CSVDVSGGGYTF	TGCAGCGTTGATGTGAGTGGGGGTGGCTACACCTTC
-	-	TRBV20-1	TRBJ2-1	CSARGPGGVGEQFF	TGCAGTGCTAGAGGCCCCGGAGGGGTCGGTGAGCAGTTCTTC
many	TRBD1	TRBV11-2	TRBJ1-2	CASSRRSGTGDHYGYTF	TGTGCCAGCAGCCGTCGATCCGGGACAGGGGACCACTATGGCTACACCTTC
-	-	TRBV13	TRBJ1-1	CASSLLFGQRFPYTEAFF	TGTGCCAGCAGCTTACTATTTGGACAGCGGTTCCCGTACACTGAAGCTTTCTTT
many	-	TRBV20-1	TRBJ2-2	CSARDPRRGTDTGELFF	TGCAGTGCTAGAGACCCTCGCAGGGGAACGGACACCGGGGAGCTGTTTTTT
few	TRBD2	TRBV4-2	TRBJ2-7	CASSQPPRGGLVGYEQYF	TGTGCCAGCAGCCAGCCACCCCGGGGAGGGCTGGTGGGCTACGAGCAGTACTTC
few	TRBD2	TRBV28	TRBJ2-5	CASSLYAGGLQETQYF	TGTGCCAGCAGTTTATATGCGGGGGGTCTCCAAGAGACCCAGTACTTC
-	-	TRBV25-1	TRBJ2-2	CASSANSNTGELFF	TGTGCCAGCAGCGCGAACTCTAACACCGGGGAGCTGTTTTTT
few	-	TRBV19	TRBJ2-7	CASSISGAPYVQYF	TGTGCCAGTAGTATCTCGGGTGCACCCTACGTGCAGTACTTC
few	TRBD1	TRBV5-6	TRBJ2-2	CASSQTGTNTGELFF	TGTGCCAGCAGCCAGACAGGGACCAACACCGGGGAGCTGTTTTTT
-	-	TRBV28	TRBJ1-4	CASSLRAGEKLFF	TGTGCCAGCAGTTTGAGGGCGGGGGAAAAACTGTTTTTT
few	-	TRBV5-1	TRBJ1-1	CASSLAGSRFWNTEAFF	TGCGCCAGCAGCTTGGCGGGGAGTCGGTTTTGGAACACTGAAGCTTTCTTT
-	TRBD1	TRBV27	TRBJ2-7	CASRPSPTGGSEQYF	TGTGCCAGCAGGCCTTCTCCGACAGGGGGCAGCGAGCAGTACTTC
-	TRBD1	TRBV4-1	TRBJ1-4	CASSQGAGTGVGKLFF	TGCGCCAGCAGCCAGGGGGCCGGGACAGGGGTGGGAAAACTGTTTTTT
-	TRBD1	TRBV6-5	TRBJ2-2	CASSYETGAPAGELFF	TGTGCCAGCAGTTACGAGACAGGGGCTCCCGCCGGGGAGCTGTTTTTT
-	-	TRBV18	TRBJ2-2	CASSPLLLANTGELFF	TGTGCCAGCTCACCACTCCTACTAGCGAACACCGGGGAGCTGTTTTTT
many	-	TRBV12-3/TRBV12-4	TRBJ1-6	CASSLDGNSPLHF	TGTGCCAGCAGTTTAGATGGTAATTCACCCCTCCACTTT
-	TRBD2	TRBV12-3/TRBV12-4	TRBJ2-1	CASSPPAGGPYNEQFF	TGTGCCAGCAGTCCCCCAGCGGGAGGGCCTTACAATGAGCAGTTCTTC
few	TRBD2	TRBV7-2	TRBJ2-3	CASSLGLTGGQRDTQYF	TGTGCCAGCAGCTTAGGGCTAACGGGGGGGCAAAGAGATACGCAGTATTTT
many	-	TRBV11-2	TRBJ2-2	CASSLGQSNTGELFF	TGTGCCAGCAGCTTAGGACAGTCGAACACCGGGGAGCTGTTTTTT
few	-	TRBV20-1	TRBJ1-4	CSARSDREKLFF	TGCAGTGCTAGATCAGACAGGGAAAAACTGTTTTTT
many	TRBD2	TRBV24-1	TRBJ2-1	CATQGTSVYNEQFF	TGTGCCACCCAAGGGACTAGCGTATACAATGAGCAGTTCTTC
-	TRBD2	TRBV19	TRBJ2-2	CASTRRGGIGELFF	TGTGCCAGTACCCGGCGGGGGGGCATCGGGGAGCTGTTTTTT
many	TRBD2	TRBV20-1	TRBJ2-3	CSALSPSGTSDTQYF	TGCAGTGCTCTGTCGCCTAGCGGGACATCAGATACGCAGTATTTT
-	-	TRBV6-1	TRBJ1-1	CASSEKSRVRNTEAFF	TGTGCCAGCAGTGAAAAGTCGAGGGTGAGGAACACTGAAGCTTTCTTT
medium-sized	-	TRBV28	TRBJ2-3	CASSPEVDTQYF	TGTGCCAGCAGCCCTGAGGTAGATACGCAGTATTTT
-	-	TRBV20-1	TRBJ1-2	CSARGEGPGYTF	TGCAGTGCTAGAGGGGAGGGGCCTGGCTACACCTTC
many	-	TRBV3-1	TRBJ1-2	CASSQVQGYYTF	TGTGCCAGCAGCCAAGTTCAGGGGTACTACACCTTC
few	-	TRBV5-1	TRBJ1-1	CASSLGQDTEAFF	TGCGCCAGCAGCTTGGGACAGGACACTGAAGCTTTCTTT
-	-	TRBV20-1	TRBJ2-1	CSARGSVGLNNEQFF	TGCAGTGCGCGCGGTTCTGTGGGTCTGAACAATGAGCAGTTCTTC
many	TRBD2	TRBV20-1	TRBJ2-2	CSARDPTSGSSGELFF	TGCAGTGCTAGAGATCCGACTAGCGGGAGTTCCGGGGAGCTGTTTTTT
many	-	TRBV25-1	TRBJ1-6	CASRGDRKSINSPLHF	TGTGCCAGCAGGGGAGACAGAAAGAGTATTAATTCACCCCTCCACTTT
few	-	TRBV20-1	TRBJ2-3	CSGDTRGDTQYF	TGCAGCGGAGACACCCGAGGGGATACGCAGTATTTT
few	-	TRBV6-1	TRBJ1-6	CASSKRPGNSPLHF	TGTGCCAGCAGTAAAAGGCCCGGGAATTCACCCCTCCACTTT
many	TRBD2	TRBV7-2	TRBJ2-1	CASSLYAATSGYNEQFF	TGTGCCAGCAGCTTATACGCGGCGACTAGCGGCTACAATGAGCAGTTCTTC